The present T cell receptor (beta chain) was sequenced within a study of early T cells in non-severe SARS-CoV-2 infection. The CDR3 is made up of 16 amino acids. The germline V gene encodes CDR1 SQVTM and CDR2 ANQGSEA. Tagging with unique molecular identifiers was applied to individual cDNA molecules. TCRdb re-analysed the 5' RACE reads in MiXCR, keeping a single row per CDR3 protein. Seen here are around 78,000 distinct CDR3 sequences, around 15% observed once, and the top ten hold roughly 3%. Concerning this clonotype itself: A read error may account for a junction end that differs from germline.

This clonotype was obtained from an adult who was a healthcare worker with PCR-confirmed SARS-CoV-2 infection or an uninfected control (not recorded which). This chain uses TRBV29-1 with TRBJ1-2; 8 bases map to TRBD1. The sample taken for sequencing was whole blood. The CDR3 loop reads CSVEVGDRTAKYGYTF. In nucleotides, the CDR3 is TGCAGCGTTGAAGTTGGGGACAGGACGGCTAAATATGGCTACACCTTC. The complete variable domain, with remaining parts taken from reference TRBV29-1 and TRBJ1-2, reads SAVISQKPSRDICQRGTSLTIQCQVDSQVTMMFWYRQQPGQSLTLIATANQGSEATYESGFVIDKFPISRPNLTFSTLTVSNMSPEDSSIYLCSVEVGDRTAKYGYTFGSGTRLTVV.